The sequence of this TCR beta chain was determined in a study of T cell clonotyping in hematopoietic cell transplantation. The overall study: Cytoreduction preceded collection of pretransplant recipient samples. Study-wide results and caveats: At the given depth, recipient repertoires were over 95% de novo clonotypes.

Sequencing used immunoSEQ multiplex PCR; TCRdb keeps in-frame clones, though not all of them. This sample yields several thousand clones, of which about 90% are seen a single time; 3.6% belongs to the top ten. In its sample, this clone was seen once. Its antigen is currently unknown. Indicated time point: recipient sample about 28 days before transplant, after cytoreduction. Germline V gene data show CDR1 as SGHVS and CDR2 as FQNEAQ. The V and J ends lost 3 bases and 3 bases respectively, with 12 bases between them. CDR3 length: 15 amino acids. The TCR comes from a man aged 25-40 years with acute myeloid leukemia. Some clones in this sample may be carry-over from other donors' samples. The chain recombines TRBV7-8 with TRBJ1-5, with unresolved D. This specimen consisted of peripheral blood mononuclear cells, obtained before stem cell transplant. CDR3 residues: CASSFLRAVNQPQHF. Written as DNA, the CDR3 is TGTGCCAGCAGCTTCCTCCGGGCCGTCAATCAGCCCCAGCATTTT.